This TCR beta chain stems from a study of monozygotic twins with inflammatory bowel disease. This CDR3 comprises 16 residues. CDR1 and CDR2 from the germline V gene are ENHRY and SYGVKD. After re-calling the 5' RACE reads, TCRdb lists one entry per CDR3 protein, DNA absent. This repertoire includes about 99,000 distinct CDR3 sequences. The sample consisted of blood. J is TRBJ2-3 and V is TRBV10-3; the TCRdb D gene call, TRBD2, has no DNA to confirm it. The origin of this receptor is a human donor with ulcerative colitis or Crohn's disease, or a healthy co-twin of an affected twin (not recorded which). CDR3 protein: CAISESISGGQNTQYF.